This T cell receptor (beta chain) was obtained from a study of shared clonotypes between healthy human individuals. CDR1 is MDHEN, CDR2 SYDVKM, per germline. This CDR3 comprises 14 residues. Deletions cut 5 bases from V and 7 bases from J, with 15 bases between. The assay was immunoSEQ multiplex PCR, and TCRdb's table has in-frame clones only and misses some. This sample has hundreds of thousands of clones, with about 95% found just once. Sequenced material: naive CD4+ T cells sorted from blood. Documented subset: CD45RA+ positively selected. V is TRBV28 and J is TRBJ1-5; D gene unclear. The clonotype originates from a woman aged 30 to 39 in good health. DNA for the CDR3: TGTGCCAGCAGTCCGTTTGAGGTAAGGCAGCCCCAGCATTTT. This encodes CASSPFEVRQPQHF. The full variable domain, completed using reference TRBV28 and TRBJ1-5, is DVKVTQSSRYLVKRTGEKVFLECVQDMDHENMFWYRQDPGLGLRLIYFSYDVKMKEKGDIPEGYSVSREKKERFSLILESASTNQTSMYLCASSPFEVRQPQHFGDGTRLSIL.